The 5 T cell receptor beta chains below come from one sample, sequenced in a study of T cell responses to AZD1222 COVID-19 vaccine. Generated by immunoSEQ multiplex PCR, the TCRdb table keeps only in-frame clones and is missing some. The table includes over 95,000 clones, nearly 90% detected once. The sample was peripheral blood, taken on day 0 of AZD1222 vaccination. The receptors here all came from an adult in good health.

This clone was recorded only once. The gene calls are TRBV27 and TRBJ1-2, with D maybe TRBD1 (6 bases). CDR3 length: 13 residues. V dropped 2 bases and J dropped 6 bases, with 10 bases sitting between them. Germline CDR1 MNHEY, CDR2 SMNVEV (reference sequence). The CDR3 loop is CASSLRGTNGYTF. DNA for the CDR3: TGTGCCAGCAGTTTACGAGGGACAAATGGCTACACCTTC.

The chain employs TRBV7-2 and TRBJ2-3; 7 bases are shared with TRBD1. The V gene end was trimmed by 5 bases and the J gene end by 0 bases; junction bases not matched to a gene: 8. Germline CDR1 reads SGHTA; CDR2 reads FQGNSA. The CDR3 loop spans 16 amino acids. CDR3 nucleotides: TGTGCCAGCAGCCCACTGGGACAGAGAAGCACAGATACGCAGTATTTT. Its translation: CASSPLGQRSTDTQYF. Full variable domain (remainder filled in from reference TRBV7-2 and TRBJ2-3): GAGVSQSPSNKVTEKGKDVELRCDPISGHTALYWYRQSLGQGLEFLIYFQGNSAPDKSGLPSDRFSAERTGGSVSTLTIQRTQQEDSAVYLCASSPLGQRSTDTQYFGPGTRLTVL.

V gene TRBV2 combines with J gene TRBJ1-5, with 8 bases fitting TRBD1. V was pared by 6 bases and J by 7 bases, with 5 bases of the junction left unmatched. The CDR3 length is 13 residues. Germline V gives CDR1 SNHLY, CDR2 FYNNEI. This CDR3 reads CASSLQGEQPQHF. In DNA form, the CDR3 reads TGTGCCAGCAGCCTACAGGGGGAACAGCCCCAGCATTTT. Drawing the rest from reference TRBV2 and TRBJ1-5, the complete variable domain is EPEVTQTPSHQVTQMGQEVILRCVPISNHLYFYWYRQILGQKVEFLVSFYNNEISEKSEIFDDQFSVERPDGSNFTLKIRSTKLEDSAMYFCASSLQGEQPQHFGDGTRLSIL.

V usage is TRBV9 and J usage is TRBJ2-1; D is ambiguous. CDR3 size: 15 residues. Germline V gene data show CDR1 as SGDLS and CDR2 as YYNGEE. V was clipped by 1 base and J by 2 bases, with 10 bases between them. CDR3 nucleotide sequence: TGTGCCAGCAGCGTACAGGCATTCGCCTACAATGAGCAGTTCTTC. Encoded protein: CASSVQAFAYNEQFF.

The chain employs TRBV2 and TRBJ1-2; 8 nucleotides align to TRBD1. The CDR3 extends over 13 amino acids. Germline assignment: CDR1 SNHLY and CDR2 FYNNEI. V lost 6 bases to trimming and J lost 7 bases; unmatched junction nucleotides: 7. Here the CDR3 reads CASRGGQGFGYTF. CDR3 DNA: TGTGCCAGCAGGGGAGGACAGGGCTTTGGCTACACCTTC.